This is a list of T cell receptor beta chains from one sample in a study of CD8+CD57+ T cells in acquired aplastic anemia. Using its own MiXCR run on the reads, TCRdb lists one record per CDR3 protein. Of more than 150,000 distinct CDR3 sequences listed, approximately 49% are singletons. The sequenced sample consisted of sorted CD4+, CD8+, or CD8+CD57+ T cells (not recorded which) from PBMCs. These receptors all come from a human donor in good health. Each CDR3 is given with its conserved first and last residue. Each record gives: V gene, J gene, clone size, D gene, CDR3 protein, CDR3 DNA. D genes are given only for firm matches. Part of the rows lack a size; the others show once, few, many or a class for expanded clones.

TRBV15	TRBJ1-4	many	NA	CATSRIPSEKLFF	TGTGCCACCAGCAGAATCCCTAGTGAAAAACTGTTTTTT
TRBV11-3	TRBJ2-5	many	TRBD2	CASSLYAGVETQYF	TGTGCCAGCAGCTTATATGCGGGAGTGGAGACCCAGTACTTC
TRBV27	TRBJ1-1	NA	NA	CASSLVLGTEAFF	TGTGCCAGCAGTTTGGTATTGGGCACTGAAGCTTTCTTT
TRBV3-1	TRBJ2-3	few	NA	CASSQPGGPDTQYF	TGTGCCAGCAGCCAACCCGGGGGGCCAGATACGCAGTATTTT
TRBV7-8	TRBJ1-4	NA	NA	CASSGSGHFEKLFF	TGTGCCAGCAGCGGCTCGGGACATTTTGAAAAACTGTTTTTT
TRBV5-6	TRBJ1-1	many	TRBD1	CASTMGRGTEAFF	TGTGCCAGCACCATGGGCAGGGGGACTGAAGCTTTCTTT
TRBV6-2/TRBV6-3	TRBJ2-1	NA	NA	CASSYEGSPYNEQFF	TGTGCCAGCAGTTACGAGGGGAGCCCCTACAATGAGCAGTTCTTC
TRBV24-1	TRBJ2-3	NA	TRBD2	CATSDSNSGRTPPDTQYF	TGTGCCACCAGTGATTCCAATAGCGGGAGGACTCCCCCCGATACGCAGTATTTT
TRBV6-2/TRBV6-3	TRBJ2-7	many	TRBD2	CASSYSRRSGKRIYEQYF	TGTGCCAGCAGTTACTCGAGACGTAGCGGGAAACGAATCTACGAGCAGTACTTC
TRBV7-3	TRBJ2-1	many	NA	CASSLYYLGEQFF	TGTGCCAGCAGCTTATACTACCTCGGTGAGCAGTTCTTC
TRBV11-2	TRBJ1-1	many	NA	CASSLPERNTEAFF	TGTGCCAGCAGCTTGCCCGAAAGGAACACTGAAGCTTTCTTT
TRBV7-9	TRBJ2-1	many	TRBD2	CASSLDLLAGRHEQFF	TGTGCCAGCAGCTTAGACTTACTAGCGGGAAGGCATGAGCAGTTCTTC
TRBV14	TRBJ2-1	many	NA	CASSQVGLFNEQFF	TGTGCCAGCAGCCAAGTAGGACTATTCAATGAGCAGTTCTTC
TRBV12-3/TRBV12-4	TRBJ2-5	few	NA	CASSRGGGETQYF	TGTGCCAGCAGTCGGGGAGGCGGAGAGACCCAGTACTTC
TRBV12-3/TRBV12-4	TRBJ1-1	many	NA	CASSYVVNSWAEAFF	TGTGCCAGCAGCTACGTCGTTAACAGTTGGGCTGAAGCTTTCTTT
TRBV20-1	TRBJ2-3	NA	TRBD2	CSAIRLAGGPGTDTQYF	TGCAGTGCTATAAGACTAGCGGGAGGGCCTGGCACAGATACGCAGTATTTT
TRBV30	TRBJ2-1	many	NA	CAWSVQDVEQFF	TGTGCCTGGAGTGTACAAGATGTTGAGCAGTTCTTC
TRBV20-1	TRBJ2-7	many	TRBD1	CSAYPGQGVYEQYF	TGCAGTGCTTATCCGGGACAGGGGGTCTACGAGCAGTACTTC
TRBV24-1	TRBJ2-5	few	TRBD1	CATSDFSGGRETQYF	TGTGCCACCAGTGATTTCTCAGGGGGAAGAGAGACCCAGTACTTC
TRBV6-5	TRBJ2-1	few	NA	CASSFVLGANEQFF	TGTGCCAGCAGTTTCGTGTTAGGGGCCAATGAGCAGTTCTTC
TRBV7-9	TRBJ2-7	many	TRBD1	CASSFATGGYEQYF	TGTGCCAGCAGCTTCGCTACAGGGGGATACGAGCAGTACTTC
TRBV7-3	TRBJ1-6	NA	TRBD1	CASSLTGTGGSSPLHF	TGTGCCAGCAGCCTGACTGGGACAGGGGGCAGTTCACCCCTCCACTTT
TRBV10-1	TRBJ1-6	NA	NA	CASNNGYNSPLHF	TGCGCCAGCAACAATGGCTATAATTCACCCCTCCACTTT
TRBV19	TRBJ1-4	once	NA	CASSMDPSEKLFF	TGTGCCAGTAGTATGGACCCTAGTGAAAAACTGTTTTTT
TRBV2	TRBJ2-3	NA	NA	CASAGKYTDTQYF	TGTGCCAGCGCCGGGAAGTACACAGATACGCAGTATTTT
TRBV29-1	TRBJ2-7	many	TRBD2	CSVEAGAGVGEQYF	TGCAGCGTTGAAGCGGGAGCGGGAGTGGGGGAGCAGTACTTC
TRBV19	TRBJ2-5	many	TRBD2	CASSRTSDRVQETQYF	TGTGCCAGTTCCAGGACTAGCGACCGCGTCCAAGAGACCCAGTACTTC
TRBV20-1	TRBJ1-5	many	NA	CSARDTGRANQPQHF	TGCAGTGCTAGAGATACAGGGCGGGCCAATCAGCCCCAGCATTTT
TRBV6-1	TRBJ2-3	NA	NA	CASRDFGSSRKDTQYF	TGTGCCAGCAGGGATTTCGGGAGCTCTCGCAAAGATACGCAGTATTTT
TRBV20-1	TRBJ1-1	NA	NA	CSARTVNTEAFF	TGCAGTGCCCGGACAGTGAACACTGAAGCTTTCTTT
TRBV24-1	TRBJ2-7	once	NA	CATSDTAGQYF	TGTGCCACCAGTGACACAGCGGGGCAGTACTTC
TRBV20-1	TRBJ1-3	many	NA	CSARSISGAGNTIYF	TGCAGTGCTAGGTCGATTTCGGGGGCTGGAAACACCATATATTTT
TRBV19	TRBJ2-7	NA	NA	CASSIGAARGYEQYF	TGTGCCAGTAGTATCGGAGCCGCCAGGGGCTACGAGCAGTACTTC
TRBV7-9	TRBJ2-7	many	NA	CASSYWGGPGEQYF	TGTGCCAGCAGCTATTGGGGGGGGCCAGGGGAGCAGTACTTC
TRBV5-1	TRBJ2-5	once	NA	CASCLQGGKETQYF	TGCGCCAGCTGTCTACAGGGGGGGAAAGAGACCCAGTACTTC
TRBV13	TRBJ2-1	many	TRBD1	CASSILPGQGLNEQFF	TGTGCCAGCAGCATACTACCGGGACAGGGGTTAAATGAGCAGTTCTTC
TRBV3-1	TRBJ1-1	NA	NA	CASRRSTGDEAFF	TGTGCCAGCAGGCGCTCAACTGGGGACGAAGCTTTCTTT
TRBV7-9	TRBJ1-2	NA	NA	CASSLVARDGYTF	TGTGCCAGCAGCTTAGTGGCCCGGGATGGCTACACCTTC
TRBV5-1	TRBJ2-1	many	TRBD2	CASSWEGWGSYNEQFF	TGCGCCAGCAGCTGGGAGGGTTGGGGCTCCTACAATGAGCAGTTCTTC
TRBV20-1	TRBJ1-6	NA	NA	CSARRGPSNSPLHF	TGCAGTGCTAGAAGAGGGCCGTCCAATTCACCCCTCCACTTT
TRBV24-1	TRBJ1-1	NA	NA	CATSDSVTGNTEAFF	TGTGCCACCAGTGATTCGGTGACAGGGAACACTGAAGCTTTCTTT
TRBV5-1	TRBJ2-7	NA	TRBD1	CASSPGGSEQYF	TGCGCCAGCAGCCCAGGGGGATCCGAGCAGTACTTC
TRBV19	TRBJ1-5	NA	NA	CASSTDSGYSQPQHF	TGTGCCAGTAGTACCGACAGTGGGTACAGCCAGCCCCAGCATTTT
TRBV19	TRBJ2-1	many	NA	CASSERVGSLHNEQFF	TGTGCCAGTAGTGAGCGGGTGGGATCCCTCCACAATGAGCAGTTCTTC
TRBV11-3	TRBJ2-7	many	NA	CASSFSTGPPYEQYF	TGTGCCAGCAGCTTTTCGACAGGCCCTCCCTACGAGCAGTACTTC
TRBV15	TRBJ1-2	NA	NA	CATRGPTNNYGYTF	TGTGCCACCAGAGGACCAACCAATAACTATGGCTACACCTTC
TRBV2	TRBJ2-5	NA	TRBD1	CASSSGTGDQETQYF	TGTGCCAGCAGTTCAGGGACAGGGGACCAAGAGACCCAGTACTTC
TRBV29-1	TRBJ1-1	few	NA	CSVGGGMNTEAFF	TGCAGCGTGGGGGGGGGTATGAACACTGAAGCTTTCTTT
TRBV19	TRBJ1-6	many	NA	CASSRSVRHYNSPLHF	TGTGCCAGTAGTCGGTCCGTACGCCACTATAATTCACCCCTCCACTTT